This passage covers 23 T cell receptor beta chains from one sample sequenced in a study of T cell responses to AZD1222 COVID-19 vaccine. The table came from immunoSEQ multiplex PCR; TCRdb's copy has only in-frame clones and leaves some out. The data contain more than 95,000 clones, approximately 85% of them singletons. The input for sequencing was peripheral blood, taken on day 0 of MenACWY control vaccination. The receptors derive from an adult in good health.

The chain is built from TRBV7-8 and TRBJ1-2; 9 nucleotides align to TRBD1. From germline, CDR1 is SGHVS and CDR2 FQNEAQ. The CDR3 runs 15 residues. Trimming cost V 4 bases and J 9 bases; bases outside gene matches: 12. The CDR3, as DNA: TGTGCCAGCAGCTGGGCCGGGACAGGGCTGGGAAGCTACACCTTC. It codes for CASSWAGTGLGSYTF. Full variable domain (rest looked up from reference TRBV7-8 and TRBJ1-2): GAGVSQSPRYKVAKRGQDVALRCDPISGHVSLFWYQQALGQGPEFLTYFQNEAQLDKSGLPSDRFFAERPEGSVSTLKIQRTQQEDSAVYLCASSWAGTGLGSYTFGSGTRLTVV.

The chain carries TRBV24-1 and TRBJ2-7, with TRBD1 identical over 11 bases. This CDR3 comprises 13 residues. V was pared by 7 bases and J by 6 bases, with 4 bases of the junction left unmatched. The germline V gene encodes CDR1 KGHDR and CDR2 SFDVKD. DNA of the CDR3: TGTGCCACCAGGGGGACAGGGGGAAGCGAGCAGTACTTC. Translation: CATRGTGGSEQYF.

The chain combines TRBV11-2 with TRBJ2-5; D is ambiguous. CDR1 and CDR2 (germline): SGHAT, FQNNGV. The CDR3 is 11 amino acids. Trimming left V 3 bases short and J 3 bases short, with 2 bases between. DNA of the CDR3: TGTGCCAGCAGCTTGAAAGAGACCCAGTACTTC. Residues: CASSLKETQYF.

The V and J genes are TRBV6-2 or TRBV6-3 and TRBJ2-3; TRBD2 matches at 10 bases. J lost 3 bases, V lost 4 bases, and 7 bases had no gene match. The CDR3 is made up of 16 amino acids. Germline CDR1 MNHEY, CDR2 SVGEGT. CDR3 DNA: TGTGCCAGCAGTTCCTTAGCGGGGGGCCGTACAGATACGCAGTATTTT. It translates to CASSSLAGGRTDTQYF.

This clone turned up a few times. This chain joins TRBV3-1 (or the pseudogene TRBV3-2) and TRBJ1-2, with 8 bases aligning to TRBD1. J gave up 4 bases and V 6 bases, and 10 bases lay outside the gene matches. The CDR3 sequence is 15 residues long. Germline CDR1 and CDR2: LGHDT and YNNKEL (reference sequence). The CDR3 is CASRPSGTGGYGYTF. DNA for the CDR3: TGTGCCAGCAGGCCCTCAGGGACAGGAGGCTATGGCTACACCTTC.

This clone was seen once. V is TRBV11-3 and J is TRBJ1-4; D uncertain. Per germline, CDR1 SGHNT and CDR2 YENEEA. With 3 bases removed from V and 3 bases from J, the gap between germline ends came to 8 bases. This CDR3 spans 14 amino acids. The CDR3 loop reads CASSFKGSNEKLFF. The CDR3 nucleotides read TGTGCCAGCAGCTTCAAGGGTTCTAATGAAAAACTGTTTTTT.

The chain couples TRBV24-1 to TRBJ2-1, with D tentatively TRBD1 (5 bases). The CDR3 consists of 16 residues. V lost 0 bases and J 7 bases, leaving 15 bases between the germline ends. CDR1 and CDR2 (germline): KGHDR, SFDVKD. The CDR3 DNA follows: TGTGCCACCAGTGATTTGGGGGCCAACTTGAGGAATGAGCAGTTCTTC. As protein: CATSDLGANLRNEQFF.

V usage is TRBV12-3 or TRBV12-4 and J usage is TRBJ1-5; D is perhaps TRBD1 (5 bases). V lost 2 bases to trimming and J lost 6 bases, with 8 bases between them. The CDR3 is 13 amino acids. The CDR3 spells CASSLQGGQPQHF. The CDR3 DNA is TGTGCCAGCAGTTTACAGGGAGGTCAGCCCCAGCATTTT.

V gene TRBV5-1 combines with J gene TRBJ2-5; the match to TRBD2 covers 11 bases. The germline CDR1 and CDR2 sequences are SGHRS and YFSETQ. The CDR3 sequence is 15 residues long. Losses at the gene ends were 5 bases for V and 5 bases for J; bases not matched to a gene: 8. The DNA for the CDR3 is TGCGCCAGCAGAATTAGCGGGGGGGCCGAGGAGACCCAGTACTTC. Translating it yields CASRISGGAEETQYF. Based on the CDR3 plus reference TRBV5-1 and TRBJ2-5, the full variable domain is KAGVTQTPRYLIKTRGQQVTLSCSPISGHRSVSWYQQTPGQGLQFLFEYFSETQRNKGNFPGRFSGRQFSNSRSEMNVSTLELGDSALYLCASRISGGAEETQYFGPGTRLLVL.

V gene TRBV28 combines with J gene TRBJ1-2; 9 nucleotides match TRBD1. Per the germline V gene, CDR1 is MDHEN and CDR2 is SYDVKM. CDR3 size: 15 residues. The junction had 7 bases not matched to a gene; V was cut back by 5 bases and J by 3 bases. CDR3 in amino acids: CASSPRTGADYGYTF. Here the CDR3 DNA reads TGTGCCAGCAGTCCCCGGACAGGGGCGGACTATGGCTACACCTTC.

The gene calls are TRBV6-1 and TRBJ1-5, with 11 nucleotides matching TRBD1. The V gene end was trimmed by 1 base and the J gene end by 5 bases; junction bases not matched to a gene: 1. Germline CDR1 and CDR2: MNHNS and SASEGT. This CDR3 is 15 amino acids long. The CDR3 spells CASSEGTGGYQPQHF. DNA of the CDR3: TGTGCCAGCAGTGAAGGGACAGGGGGCTATCAGCCCCAGCATTTT.

V is TRBV3-1 (or the pseudogene TRBV3-2) and J is TRBJ1-3; no firm D call. The CDR3 extends over 15 amino acids. V lost 1 base and J 1 base, leaving 8 bases between the germline ends. Germline CDR1 reads LGHDT; CDR2 reads YNNKEL (reference sequence). The CDR3 region is CASSQADGSGNTIYF. CDR3 DNA: TGTGCCAGCAGCCAAGCGGACGGATCTGGAAACACCATATATTTT.

V gene TRBV4-2 combines with J gene TRBJ1-4, with a tentative D call TRBD1 (5 bases). Germline V gene lookup returns CDR1 LGHNA and CDR2 YNFKEQ. The CDR3 runs to 16 residues. V was shortened by 0 bases and J by 7 bases, with 15 bases between the two germline ends. The CDR3 protein is CASSQEGGADSEKLFF. The CDR3 DNA follows: TGTGCCAGCAGCCAAGAGGGGGGAGCGGACTCTGAAAAACTGTTTTTT.

The J gene is TRBJ2-7, the V gene TRBV3-1 (or the pseudogene TRBV3-2); 9 bases map to TRBD1. V was clipped by 4 bases and J by 1 base; unmatched bases: 8. The CDR3 sequence is 16 residues long. Germline CDR1 reads LGHDT; CDR2 reads YNNKEL (reference sequence). As DNA, the CDR3 is TGTGCCAGCAGCCGGGGGACAGGGTACCTTTCCTACGAGCAGTACTTC. Its protein product is CASSRGTGYLSYEQYF.

The genes are TRBV4-2 and TRBJ2-7, with D perhaps TRBD2 (6 bases). Germline CDR1 and CDR2: LGHNA and YNFKEQ. The CDR3 contains 15 residues. Trimming shortened V by 5 bases and J by 0 bases, and 14 bases separated the two germline ends. This chain's CDR3 is CASSVSGGNSYEQYF. The DNA for the CDR3 is TGTGCCAGCAGCGTAAGCGGCGGGAACTCCTACGAGCAGTACTTC.

The chain employs TRBV9 and TRBJ2-1; 16 positions agree with TRBD2. V lost 0 bases to trimming and J lost 3 bases; unmatched junction nucleotides: 9. There are 20 residues in the CDR3. Germline V gene data show CDR1 as SGDLS and CDR2 as YYNGEE. CDR3 protein: CASSVDPGLAGGAIYNEQFF. The CDR3 DNA follows: TGTGCCAGCAGCGTAGACCCGGGACTAGCGGGGGGGGCCATCTACAATGAGCAGTTCTTC.

The genes are TRBV7-2 and TRBJ1-2; 10 positions match TRBD1. Germline trimming cut 4 bases from V and 5 bases from J; bases unmatched to any gene: 10. Looked up from germline, CDR1 is SGHTA and CDR2 is FQGNSA. The length of the CDR3 is 16 residues. The CDR3 DNA is TGTGCCAGCAGCTCCCCCCCGGGACAGGGGATTTATGGCTACACCTTC. It is translated as CASSSPPGQGIYGYTF.

This clone came up once. The gene calls are TRBV24-1 and TRBJ1-2, with D tentatively TRBD1 (5 bases). There are 12 residues in the CDR3. V was pared by 8 bases and J by 8 bases, with 14 bases between. Germline assignment: CDR1 KGHDR and CDR2 SFDVKD. CDR3 loop: CATKGTAGGYTF. As DNA, the CDR3 is TGTGCCACCAAAGGGACGGCGGGGGGCTACACCTTC.

The gene calls are TRBV4-1 and TRBJ2-7; weak D call: TRBD1 (6 bases). The ends were cut back, 1 base at V and 2 bases at J, with 12 bases in the middle. Germline V gene sequence: CDR1 MGHRA, CDR2 YSYEKL. This CDR3 is built from 15 residues. CDR3 DNA: TGCGCCAGCAGCCAAGTGACAGGAACCCCCTACGAGCAGTACTTC. Translating it yields CASSQVTGTPYEQYF.

The rearrangement uses TRBV6-6 and TRBJ2-7, with TRBD2 matching 10 bases. Germline assignment: CDR1 MNHNY and CDR2 SVGAGI (reference sequence). There are 15 residues in the CDR3. The V gene end was trimmed by 6 bases and the J gene end by 2 bases; junction bases not matched to a gene: 7. CDR3 sequence (DNA): TGTGCCAGCAGCTATAGCGGGGGGCCACCCTACGAGCAGTACTTC. It is translated as CASSYSGGPPYEQYF.

The J gene is TRBJ1-6, the V gene TRBV27, with D possibly being TRBD1 (5 bases). This CDR3 is 14 amino acids long. Trimming left V 4 bases short and J 10 bases short, with 14 bases between. The germline CDR1 and CDR2 sequences are MNHEY and SMNVEV (reference sequence). DNA for the CDR3: TGTGCCAGCAGTTATGGGCAGGGTAGATCACCCCTCCACTTT. The encoded protein is CASSYGQGRSPLHF.

The genes are TRBV7-3 and TRBJ2-5; either TRBD1 or TRBD2 may supply D (5 bases each). The V end lost 4 bases, the J end lost 2 bases, and 17 bases lay between the germline ends. Germline V lookup: CDR1 SGHTA, CDR2 FQGTGA. This CDR3 is built from 16 residues. This CDR3 is CASSSGYLGEQETQYF. CDR3 in DNA: TGTGCCAGCAGCTCCGGGTATCTGGGGGAGCAAGAGACCCAGTACTTC.

This clone showed up just once. The V call is TRBV4-2, the J call TRBJ2-3, with 8 bases identical to TRBD1. The CDR3 length is 14 residues. Germline-derived CDR1 and CDR2 are LGHNA and YNFKEQ. The V and J ends lost 6 bases and 2 bases, in that order; junction bases with no gene match: 4. Here the CDR3 reads CASRGQGDTDTQYF. For the CDR3, the DNA is TGTGCCAGCAGAGGACAGGGCGACACAGATACGCAGTATTTT.